The table lists the clone carrying this T cell receptor (beta chain) with many counts. Antigen: not known. TCRbeta library preparation incorporated unique molecular identifiers. A single record per CDR3 protein comes from TCRdb applying MiXCR to the PCR reads. The sample carries roughly 500,000 distinct CDR3 sequences, roughly a tenth recorded once. Germline CDR1 is MNHEY and CDR2 is SVGEGT. The germline V and J ends were trimmed by 6 bases and 5 bases, with 16 bases remaining between them. The CDR3 runs 15 residues. These data belong to a study of T-cell reconstitution after alpha-beta-depleted transplantation in children. Study-wide results and caveats: About two months after transplant, alpha-beta T cells reportedly came from several hundred expanded graft clones.

This clonotype originated in a child aged 2-15 years with inherited bone marrow failure, due to receive a stem cell transplant. This rearrangement joins TRBV6-2 or TRBV6-3 to TRBJ2-2, with D maybe TRBD2 (6 bases). The sample here was PBMCs, taken before TCRalphabeta/CD19-depleted stem cell transplant. CDR3 sequence (DNA): TGTGCCAGCAGAGTGCGGGACTTCACGACCGGGGAGCTGTTTTTT. Amino acid sequence: CASRVRDFTTGELFF.